This entry lists 24 T cell receptor beta chains sequenced from one sample in a study of cytomegalovirus exposure and HLA in healthy donors. The study ran its PCR with 60 Vbeta and 13 Jbeta primers. Produced via immunoSEQ multiplex PCR; TCRdb's table is partial and in-frame only. The table shows about 160,000 clones, with around 79% occurring only once. The sequencing sample was made of PBMCs. The receptors stem from a man in his forties or fifties in good health and CMV-seronegative.

This clone has a single count. The J gene is TRBJ1-2, the V gene TRBV27, with 7 nucleotides matching TRBD1. Germline V gene data show CDR1 as MNHEY and CDR2 as SMNVEV (reference sequence). The length of the CDR3 is 14 residues. The V gene end was trimmed by 5 bases and the J gene end by 4 bases; junction bases not matched to a gene: 7. CDR3 amino acids: CASSERQGVYGYTF. CDR3 bases: TGTGCCAGCAGTGAGCGACAGGGAGTCTATGGCTACACCTTC.

The rearrangement joins TRBV30 to TRBJ2-7; maybe TRBD2 (5 bases). Germline V gene lookup returns CDR1 GTSNPN and CDR2 SVGIG (reference sequence). The V end was cut by 4 bases, the J end by 0 bases, with 10 bases between. CDR3 length equals 13 residues. In DNA, the CDR3 is TGTGCCTGGACGGGGTCTAGCTCCTACGAGCAGTACTTC. It translates to CAWTGSSSYEQYF.

V usage is TRBV5-6 and J usage is TRBJ2-7, with D uncertain. The CDR3 is made up of 11 amino acids. Trimming shortened V by 4 bases and J by 3 bases, and 5 bases separated the two germline ends. In germline, CDR1 is SGHDT, CDR2 YYEEEE. This chain's CDR3 is CASSASYEQYF. Written as DNA, the CDR3 is TGTGCCAGCAGCGCCAGCTACGAGCAGTACTTC.

As DNA, the CDR3 is TGTGCCAGCAGCCCTGAGAGGGATCAGCCCCAGCATTTT. It is translated as CASSPERDQPQHF. The gene calls are TRBV4-2 and TRBJ1-5; D is undetermined. There are 13 residues in the CDR3. Germline V gene sequence: CDR1 LGHNA, CDR2 YNFKEQ. Trimming took 4 bases from V and 5 from J, leaving 9 bases between them.

This rearrangement joins TRBV2 to TRBJ1-2, with unresolved D. Germline lookup yields CDR1 SNHLY and CDR2 FYNNEI. The CDR3 runs to 14 residues. Deletions cut 1 base from V and 5 bases from J, with 11 bases between. The CDR3 reads CASSEDLTAYGYTF. The CDR3 bases are TGTGCCAGCAGTGAAGATCTTACAGCATATGGCTACACCTTC.

This clone was picked up a small number of times. This sequence joins TRBV19 and TRBJ1-1, with 7 bases that match TRBD1. The CDR3 runs 18 residues. The V and J ends lost 7 bases and 1 base, in that order; junction bases with no gene match: 18. The germline V gene encodes CDR1 LNHDA and CDR2 SQIVND (reference sequence). CDR3 DNA sequence: TGTGCCAGTACCCCAAGGTCCCCGACAGGGAACACGAACACTGAAGCTTTCTTT. Its translation: CASTPRSPTGNTNTEAFF.

V is TRBV6-5 and J is TRBJ2-2; D remains unclear. This CDR3 contains 16 residues. V gave up 4 bases and J gave up 0 bases, with 12 bases separating them. Germline CDR1 is MNHEY and CDR2 is SVGAGI. The DNA of the CDR3 is TGTGCCAGCAGTTTTTCAGAATTCCCGAACACCGGGGAGCTGTTTTTT. This translates into CASSFSEFPNTGELFF.

This chain joins TRBV29-1 and TRBJ2-1, with TRBD1 matching 7 bases. V was pared by 5 bases and J by 6 bases, with 13 bases of the junction left unmatched. Germline assignment: CDR1 SQVTM and CDR2 ANQGSEA. CDR3 size: 15 residues. CDR3: CSVMKTSGQINEQFF. Written as DNA, the CDR3 is TGCAGCGTTATGAAGACGTCGGGACAGATCAATGAGCAGTTCTTC.

J is TRBJ2-7 and V is TRBV5-4; D remains ambiguous. This CDR3 contains 16 residues. Germline V gives CDR1 SGHNT, CDR2 YYREEE (reference sequence). V gave up 0 bases and J gave up 5 bases, with 18 bases separating them. CDR3 DNA sequence: TGTGCCAGCAGCTTGGGCGTCGGCAGGAAGTCCGACGAGCAGTACTTC. This encodes CASSLGVGRKSDEQYF.

This clone appeared a single time. The chain is built from TRBV2 and TRBJ1-2; D is unresolved. Trimming took off 4 bases at V and 2 bases at J, with 5 bases between the two ends. This CDR3 is built from 12 residues. Germline loops: CDR1 SNHLY, CDR2 FYNNEI. DNA of the CDR3: TGTGCCAGCAGTGCCCAGAACTATGGCTACACCTTC. It encodes CASSAQNYGYTF.

The chain combines TRBV11-3 with TRBJ1-6; D uncertain. V was cut by 0 bases and J by 8 bases, with 5 bases left in between. The CDR3 contains 13 residues. Germline V gene sequence: CDR1 SGHNT, CDR2 YENEEA. CDR3 sequence (DNA): TGTGCCAGCAGCTTAGATCTCGATTCACCCCTCCACTTT. Translated: CASSLDLDSPLHF.

This sequence joins TRBV9 and TRBJ2-7, with 10 bases identical to TRBD1. The CDR3 sequence is 15 residues long. V was pared by 3 bases and J by 3 bases, with 6 bases of the junction left unmatched. Germline CDR1 reads SGDLS; CDR2 reads YYNGEE. The CDR3: CASSGSDRGLYEQYF. The CDR3 DNA sequence: TGTGCCAGCAGCGGAAGCGACAGGGGGCTCTACGAGCAGTACTTC.

CDR3 DNA: TGTGCCACCAGCAGATTAGCGGGGAGCACAGATACGCAGTATTTT. This codes for CATSRLAGSTDTQYF. The chain recombines TRBV15 with TRBJ2-3; 8 bases map to TRBD2. This CDR3 has 15 residues. After removal of 2 bases from V and 0 bases from J, the junction contained 1 base not matched to a gene. CDR1 and CDR2 from the germline V gene are LNHNV and YYDKDF (reference sequence).

The rearrangement links TRBV10-1 to TRBJ2-7; a possible D gene is TRBD1 (6 bases). V shed 3 bases and J shed 1 base, with 13 bases lying between them. The CDR3 extends over 15 amino acids. Germline V lookup: CDR1 WNHNN, CDR2 SYGVQD (reference sequence). CDR3 nucleotides: TGCGCCAGCAGTGAACAGGACAGACCATCCTACGAGCAGTACTTC. Translation: CASSEQDRPSYEQYF.

V is TRBV7-6 and J is TRBJ2-7, with 9 bases fitting TRBD1. Germline CDR1 and CDR2: SGHVS and FNYEAQ. V shed 1 base and J 6 bases; nucleotides not matched to a gene: 1. The length of the CDR3 is 13 residues. In nucleotides, the CDR3 is TGTGCCAGCAGCTTAGGGACAGGGGCCGAGCAGTACTTC. Translating it yields CASSLGTGAEQYF.

This chain uses TRBV4-3 with TRBJ2-2; 8 nucleotides line up with TRBD2. This CDR3 is built from 17 residues. Trimming at V came to 1 base and at J to 7 bases, leaving 11 bases not matched to a gene. Germline CDR1 reads LGHNA; CDR2 reads YSLEER. The DNA of the CDR3 is TGCGCCAGCAGCCAAGTCGTCATGGGACTAGACGGCGGGGAGCTGTTTTTT. It is translated as CASSQVVMGLDGGELFF.

This clone was seen a few times. V and J are TRBV5-4 and TRBJ2-6, with D tentatively TRBD2 (6 bases). This CDR3 comprises 18 residues. V was clipped by 4 bases and J by 4 bases, with 21 bases between them. Per the germline V gene, CDR1 is SGHNT and CDR2 is YYREEE (reference sequence). DNA of the CDR3: TGTGCCAGCAGCCCCCCCGGAGGGTACCTTAAAGGGGCCAACGTCCTGACTTTC. Translation gives CASSPPGGYLKGANVLTF.

This chain links TRBV5-4 with TRBJ2-5; 13 positions agree with TRBD2. Germline V gene data show CDR1 as SGHNT and CDR2 as YYREEE (reference sequence). J gave up 3 bases and V 4 bases, and 6 bases lay outside the gene matches. This CDR3 region has 16 residues. This CDR3 reads CASSRGLAGRKETQYF. CDR3 nucleotides: TGTGCCAGCAGCCGGGGACTAGCGGGGAGAAAAGAGACCCAGTACTTC.

J is TRBJ2-4 and V is TRBV29-1, with D possibly TRBD2 on 5 matching bases. Trimming took 4 bases from V and 2 from J, leaving 12 bases between them. Germline assignment: CDR1 SQVTM and CDR2 ANQGSEA. This CDR3 has 14 residues. CDR3 in DNA: TGCAGCGTTGTTACGGGGTTGCCCAAAAACATTCAGTACTTC. As protein: CSVVTGLPKNIQYF. The full variable domain, with the rest looked up from reference TRBV29-1 and TRBJ2-4, is SAVISQKPSRDICQRGTSLTIQCQVDSQVTMMFWYRQQPGQSLTLIATANQGSEATYESGFVIDKFPISRPNLTFSTLTVSNMSPEDSSIYLCSVVTGLPKNIQYFGAGTRLSVL.

V is TRBV9 and J is TRBJ2-7; tentatively, D is TRBD2 (6 bases). The CDR3 is 14 residues long. Germline CDR1 reads SGDLS; CDR2 reads YYNGEE. The V and J ends lost 4 bases and 3 bases respectively, with 14 bases between them. The CDR3 spells CASSPGGTVYEQYF. The CDR3 region has the DNA TGTGCCAGCAGCCCAGGAGGGACCGTCTACGAGCAGTACTTC.

The CDR3 region is CASSVGQGMNGNEQFF. CDR3 in DNA: TGTGCCAGCAGCGTGGGACAGGGGATGAACGGCAATGAGCAGTTCTTC. The genes are TRBV9 and TRBJ2-1, with 10 bases fitting TRBD1. CDR3 length: 16 residues. Trimming took 2 bases from V and 6 from J; bases not matched to a gene: 8. Looked up from germline, CDR1 is SGDLS and CDR2 is YYNGEE.

The rearrangement links TRBV27 to TRBJ2-1, with 8 bases matching TRBD2. The germline gives CDR1 MNHEY, CDR2 SMNVEV (reference sequence). The CDR3 totals 17 residues. V lost 3 bases and J lost 4; bases outside the gene matches: 11. This CDR3 is CASSFSSSGSRYNEQFF. The DNA for the CDR3 is TGTGCCAGCAGTTTTAGCTCTAGCGGGTCCCGGTACAATGAGCAGTTCTTC.

The V and J genes are TRBV7-3 and TRBJ2-3, with TRBD2 matching 8 bases. Germline lookup yields CDR1 SGHTA and CDR2 FQGTGA. This CDR3 is 19 amino acids long. J lost 1 base, V lost 1 base, and 13 bases had no gene match. In nucleotides, the CDR3 is TGTGCCAGCAGCTTAATACCCCTCGGCCCGGGGGGGGGCACAGATACGCAGTATTTT. This gives the protein CASSLIPLGPGGGTDTQYF.

This chain uses TRBV5-1 with TRBJ1-1; a possible D gene is TRBD1 (6 bases). The CDR3 covers 12 residues. Germline values: CDR1 SGHRS, CDR2 YFSETQ. V lost 0 bases and J lost 6, with 6 bases in between. CDR3 region: CASSLEGAEAFF. The DNA for the CDR3 is TGCGCCAGCAGCTTGGAGGGGGCTGAAGCTTTCTTT.